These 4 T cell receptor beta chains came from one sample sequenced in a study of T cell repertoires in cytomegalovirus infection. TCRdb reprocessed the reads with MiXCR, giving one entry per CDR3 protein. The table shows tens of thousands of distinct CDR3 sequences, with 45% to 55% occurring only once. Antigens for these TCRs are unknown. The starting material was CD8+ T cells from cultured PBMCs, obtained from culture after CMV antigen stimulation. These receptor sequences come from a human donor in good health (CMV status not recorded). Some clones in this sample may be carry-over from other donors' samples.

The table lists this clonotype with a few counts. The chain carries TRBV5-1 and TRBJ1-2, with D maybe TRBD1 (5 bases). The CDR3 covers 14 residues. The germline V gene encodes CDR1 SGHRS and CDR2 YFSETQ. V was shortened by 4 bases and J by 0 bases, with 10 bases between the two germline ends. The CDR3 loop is CASSPGPTNYGYTF. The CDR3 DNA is TGCGCCAGCAGCCCAGGGCCTACTAACTATGGCTACACCTTC.

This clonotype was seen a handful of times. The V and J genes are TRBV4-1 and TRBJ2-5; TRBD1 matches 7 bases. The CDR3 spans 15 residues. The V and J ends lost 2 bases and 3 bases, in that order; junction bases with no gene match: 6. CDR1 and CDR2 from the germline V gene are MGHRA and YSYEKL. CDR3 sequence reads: CASSQLGQPKETQYF. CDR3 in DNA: TGCGCCAGCAGCCAACTGGGACAGCCGAAAGAGACCCAGTACTTC.

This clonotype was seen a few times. For the CDR3, the DNA is TGTGCCAGCAGCGAGGGACAGGGTGGCGGCTACACCTTC. Translating it yields CASSEGQGGGYTF. The rearrangement uses TRBV11-1 and TRBJ1-2, with 9 bases fitting TRBD1. The CDR3 length is 13 residues. The ends lost 5 bases at V and 8 bases at J; junction bases unmatched: 6. CDR1 is SGHAT, CDR2 FQDESV, per germline (reference sequence).

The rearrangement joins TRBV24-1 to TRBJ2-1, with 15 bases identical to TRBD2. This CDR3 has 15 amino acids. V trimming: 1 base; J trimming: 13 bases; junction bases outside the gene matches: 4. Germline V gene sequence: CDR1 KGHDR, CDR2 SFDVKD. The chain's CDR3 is CATSDFGLAGGPQFF. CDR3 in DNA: TGTGCCACCAGTGATTTCGGACTAGCGGGAGGGCCTCAGTTCTTC.